This T cell receptor (beta chain) stems from a study of identifying expanded T cells in peripheral blood. General study results and limits: Over approximately two and four weeks, about 15 and 19 clones changed, versus 1.2 between replicates. Across healthy donors, higher total template counts meant significantly greater approximately two-week count variance.

Remarks on this clone: Its antigen is unknown.

TCRdb's table, derived via immunoSEQ multiplex PCR, lists solely in-frame clones and lacks some. The table lists tens of thousands of clones, over 80% of them singletons. Germline CDR1 is SGDLS and CDR2 is YYNGEE. V was clipped by 4 bases and J by 4 bases, with 17 bases between them. The CDR3 has 15 amino acids. Collection occurred without any documented infections or immune events in donors. The sample was blood. The receptor was isolated from a person aged 18 to 75 in good health. V gene TRBV9 combines with J gene TRBJ1-2, with D uncertain. Written as DNA, the CDR3 is TGTGCCAGCAGCCTGAGACCGGAGACAAGCTATGGCTACACCTTC. Protein product: CASSLRPETSYGYTF.